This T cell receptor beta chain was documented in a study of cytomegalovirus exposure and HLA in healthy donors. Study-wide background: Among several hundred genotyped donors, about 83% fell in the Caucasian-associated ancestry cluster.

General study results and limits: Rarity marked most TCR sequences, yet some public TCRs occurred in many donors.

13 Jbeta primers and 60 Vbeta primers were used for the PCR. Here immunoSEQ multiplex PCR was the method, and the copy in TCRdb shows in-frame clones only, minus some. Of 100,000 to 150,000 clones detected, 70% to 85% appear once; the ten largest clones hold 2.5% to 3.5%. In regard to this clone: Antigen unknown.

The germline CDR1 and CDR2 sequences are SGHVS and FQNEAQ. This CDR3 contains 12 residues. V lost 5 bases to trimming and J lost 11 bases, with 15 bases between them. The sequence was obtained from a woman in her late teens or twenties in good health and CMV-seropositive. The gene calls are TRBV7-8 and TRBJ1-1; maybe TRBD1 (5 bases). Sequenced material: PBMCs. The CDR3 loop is CASSPRGQMAFF. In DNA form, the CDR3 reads TGTGCCAGCAGCCCTAGAGGACAAATGGCTTTCTTT. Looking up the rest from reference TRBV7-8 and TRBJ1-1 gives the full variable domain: GAGVSQSPRYKVAKRGQDVALRCDPISGHVSLFWYQQALGQGPEFLTYFQNEAQLDKSGLPSDRFFAERPEGSVSTLKIQRTQQEDSAVYLCASSPRGQMAFFGQGTRLTVV.